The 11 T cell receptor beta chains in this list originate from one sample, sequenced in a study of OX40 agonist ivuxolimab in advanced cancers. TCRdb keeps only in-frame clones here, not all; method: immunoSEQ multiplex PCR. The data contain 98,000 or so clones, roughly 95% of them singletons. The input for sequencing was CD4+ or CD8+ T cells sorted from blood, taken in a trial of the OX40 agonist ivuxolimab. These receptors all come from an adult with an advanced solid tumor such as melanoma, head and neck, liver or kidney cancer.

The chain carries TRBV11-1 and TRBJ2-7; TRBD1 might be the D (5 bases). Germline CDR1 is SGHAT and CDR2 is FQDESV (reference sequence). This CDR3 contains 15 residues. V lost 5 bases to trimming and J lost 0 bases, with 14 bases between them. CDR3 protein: CASSLRRTSSYEQYF. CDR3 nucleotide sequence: TGTGCCAGCAGCCTCCGAAGGACAAGCTCCTACGAGCAGTACTTC.

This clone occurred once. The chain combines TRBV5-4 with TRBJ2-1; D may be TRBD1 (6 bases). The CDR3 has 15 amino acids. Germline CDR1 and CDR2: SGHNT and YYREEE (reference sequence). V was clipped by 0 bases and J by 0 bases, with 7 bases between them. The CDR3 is CASSLEGVSYNEQFF. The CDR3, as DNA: TGTGCCAGCAGCTTGGAGGGGGTCTCCTACAATGAGCAGTTCTTC.

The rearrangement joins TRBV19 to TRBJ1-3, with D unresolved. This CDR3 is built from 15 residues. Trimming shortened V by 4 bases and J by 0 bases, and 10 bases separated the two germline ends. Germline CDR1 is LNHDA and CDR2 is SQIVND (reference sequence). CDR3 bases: TGTGCCAGTAGTACCCGGGAGACCTCTGGAAACACCATATATTTT. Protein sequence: CASSTRETSGNTIYF. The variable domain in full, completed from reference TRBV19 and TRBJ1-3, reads DGGITQSPKYLFRKEGQNVTLSCEQNLNHDAMYWYRQDPGQGLRLIYYSQIVNDFQKGDIAEGYSVSREKKESFPLTVTSAQKNPTAFYLCASSTRETSGNTIYFGEGSWLTVV.

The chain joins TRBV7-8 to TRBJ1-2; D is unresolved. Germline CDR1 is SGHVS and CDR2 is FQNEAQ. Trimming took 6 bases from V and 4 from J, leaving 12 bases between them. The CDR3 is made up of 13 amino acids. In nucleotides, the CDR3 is TGTGCCAGCAGTCCCGCTGGTGGCTATGGCTACACCTTC. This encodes CASSPAGGYGYTF.

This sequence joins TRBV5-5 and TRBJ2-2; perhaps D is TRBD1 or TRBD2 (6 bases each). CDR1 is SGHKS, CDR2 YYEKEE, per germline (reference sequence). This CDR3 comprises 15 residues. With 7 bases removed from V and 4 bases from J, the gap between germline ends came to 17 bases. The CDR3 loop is CASGTRNRATGELFF. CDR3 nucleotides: TGTGCCAGCGGGACTCGTAACAGGGCCACCGGGGAGCTGTTTTTT.

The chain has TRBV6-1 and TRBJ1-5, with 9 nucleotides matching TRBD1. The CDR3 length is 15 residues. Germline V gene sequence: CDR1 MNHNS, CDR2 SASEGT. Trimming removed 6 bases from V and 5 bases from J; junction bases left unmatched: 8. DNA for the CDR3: TGTGCCAGCAGCCCTCTCACAGGGGGCTATCAGCCCCAGCATTTT. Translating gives CASSPLTGGYQPQHF.

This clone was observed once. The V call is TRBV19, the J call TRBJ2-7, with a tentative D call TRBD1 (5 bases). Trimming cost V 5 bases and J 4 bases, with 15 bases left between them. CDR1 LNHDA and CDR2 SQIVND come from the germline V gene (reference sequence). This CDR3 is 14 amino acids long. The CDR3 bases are TGTGCCAGTAGTTCCCAAGACAGACGATACGAGCAGTACTTC. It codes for CASSSQDRRYEQYF. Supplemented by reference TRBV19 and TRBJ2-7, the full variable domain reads DGGITQSPKYLFRKEGQNVTLSCEQNLNHDAMYWYRQDPGQGLRLIYYSQIVNDFQKGDIAEGYSVSREKKESFPLTVTSAQKNPTAFYLCASSSQDRRYEQYFGPGTRLTVT.

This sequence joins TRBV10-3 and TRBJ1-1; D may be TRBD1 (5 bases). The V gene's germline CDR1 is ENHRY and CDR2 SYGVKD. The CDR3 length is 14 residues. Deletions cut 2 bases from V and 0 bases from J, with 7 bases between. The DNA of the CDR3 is TGTGCCATCAGTGAGCGACAGTTGAACACTGAAGCTTTCTTT. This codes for CAISERQLNTEAFF.

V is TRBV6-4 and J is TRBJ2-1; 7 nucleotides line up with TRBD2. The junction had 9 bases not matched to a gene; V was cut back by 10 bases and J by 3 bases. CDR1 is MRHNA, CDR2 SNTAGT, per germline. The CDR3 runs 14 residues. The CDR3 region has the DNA TGTGCCACCCGAAGGGGCGGGAGCTACAATGAGCAGTTCTTC. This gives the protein CATRRGGSYNEQFF.

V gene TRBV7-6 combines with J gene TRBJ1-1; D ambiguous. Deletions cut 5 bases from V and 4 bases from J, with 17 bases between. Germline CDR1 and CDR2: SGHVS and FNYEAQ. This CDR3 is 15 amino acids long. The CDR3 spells CASSLPTPTFTEAFF. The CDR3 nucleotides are TGTGCCAGCAGCCTCCCCACACCGACTTTCACTGAAGCTTTCTTT.

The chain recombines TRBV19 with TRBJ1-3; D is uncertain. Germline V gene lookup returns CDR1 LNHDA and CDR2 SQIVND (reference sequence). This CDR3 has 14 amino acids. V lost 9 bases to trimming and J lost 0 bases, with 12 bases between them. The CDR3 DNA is TGTGCCAGCGCTACTAGGAACTCTGGAAACACCATATATTTT. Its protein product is CASATRNSGNTIYF.